This T cell receptor (beta chain) was recorded in a study of Graves' ophthalmopathy and Graves' hyperthyroidism. Study-wide results and limits: Among thyroid clonotypes expanded above 0.001 frequency, most also appeared in blood.

Fresh peripheral blood, about 9.3 ml, was the PBMC source. RNA transcripts were the template, and TCR beta CDR3 regions were amplified from them. An opening RT-PCR round employed HTBI primers and preceded a second-round multiplex PCR. One entry per CDR3 protein, called by TCRdb with MiXCR from the multiplex PCR reads. The profile shows 340,000 or so distinct CDR3 sequences, 15% to 20% of them singletons. This clonotype has more than one count but fewer than ten. The antigen is unknown. Germline lookup yields CDR1 SGHVS and CDR2 FNYEAQ. V lost 1 base and J 0 bases, leaving 9 bases between the germline ends. The CDR3 is made up of 15 amino acids.

The V call is TRBV7-6, the J call TRBJ2-5; a possible D gene is TRBD1 (5 bases). This TCR was recovered from an adult man with Graves' ophthalmopathy. The sequencing sample was made of peripheral blood. The CDR3 here is CASSLGATDQETQYF. The CDR3 nucleotides read TGTGCCAGCAGCTTAGGGGCGACAGACCAAGAGACCCAGTACTTC.